These 27 T cell receptor beta chains were all obtained from the same sample, sequenced in a study of PD-1 blockade in classical Hodgkin lymphoma. Only in-frame clones appear in the TCRdb table, and some are missing; sequencing was by immunoSEQ multiplex PCR. This table holds about 27,000 clones, around three quarters found once. Time point reported: cycle 4 day 1 (C4D1), after 6 weeks of nivolumab. Each of the patients experienced relapse following autologous stem cell transplantation, and their brentuximab vedotin exposure differed. Sequencing was performed on peripheral blood mononuclear cells (PBMCs), taken before the fourth cycle of nivolumab. Receptors were obtained from a human donor with classical Hodgkin lymphoma.

This clone was counted once. This chain uses TRBV11-2 with TRBJ2-3, with 16 bases aligning to TRBD2. The CDR3 is 17 amino acids. Germline V CDR1 and CDR2: SGHAT, FQNNGV. Unmatched junction bases numbered 7, after V lost 6 bases and J lost 4 bases. The CDR3 loop reads CASRVTGLAGGPDTQYF. DNA of the CDR3: TGTGCCAGCAGGGTGACGGGACTAGCGGGAGGGCCAGATACGCAGTATTTT.

This clone was picked up a small number of times. The rearrangement joins TRBV19 to TRBJ2-7, with a tentative D call TRBD2 (6 bases). CDR1 is LNHDA, CDR2 SQIVND, per germline (reference sequence). V shed 5 bases and J shed 3 bases, with 11 bases lying between them. The CDR3 covers 13 residues. The DNA for the CDR3 is TGTGCCAGTAGTGTCGGGACTCTCTACGAGCAGTACTTC. Encoded protein: CASSVGTLYEQYF.

Only a few counts were recorded for this clone. As DNA, the CDR3 is TGCGCCAGCAGCTTGATTTCGGGCGGGGGCTACACCTTC. Translation gives CASSLISGGGYTF. This rearrangement joins TRBV5-1 to TRBJ1-2; no clear D gene. The CDR3 consists of 13 residues. Trimming left V 1 base short and J 8 bases short, with 12 bases between. Germline CDR1 and CDR2: SGHRS and YFSETQ.

The V and J genes are TRBV15 and TRBJ2-5; D is unresolved. The germline V gene encodes CDR1 LNHNV and CDR2 YYDKDF (reference sequence). The V end lost 1 base, the J end lost 2 bases, and 11 bases lay between the germline ends. This CDR3 is built from 15 residues. CDR3 in amino acids: CATSRVEKGQETQYF. The CDR3 bases are TGTGCCACCAGCAGAGTGGAAAAGGGTCAAGAGACCCAGTACTTC.

This clone has a handful of counts. This chain joins TRBV2 and TRBJ2-7, with D possibly being TRBD2 (5 bases). CDR3 length equals 13 residues. V gave up 3 bases and J gave up 3 bases, with 9 bases separating them. CDR1 SNHLY and CDR2 FYNNEI come from the germline V gene. CDR3 sequence reads: CASSDEGSYEQYF. The CDR3 nucleotides read TGTGCCAGCAGTGATGAGGGAAGCTACGAGCAGTACTTC.

In its sample, this clone was seen once. The chain uses TRBV15 and TRBJ1-2, with TRBD1 identical over 9 bases. This CDR3 region has 15 residues. The germline CDR1 and CDR2 sequences are LNHNV and YYDKDF (reference sequence). With V trimmed by 3 bases and J by 8 bases, 10 bases remained unmatched. For the CDR3, the DNA is TGTGCCACCAGCAGGGACAGGGGATTTGCTCGAGGCTACACCTTC. It yields the protein CATSRDRGFARGYTF. Full variable domain (outside the CDR3, taken from reference TRBV15 and TRBJ1-2): DAMVIQNPRYQVTQFGKPVTLSCSQTLNHNVMYWYQQKSSQAPKLLFHYYDKDFNNEADTPDNFQSRRPNTSFCFLDIRSPGLGDTAMYLCATSRDRGFARGYTFGSGTRLTVV.

This chain uses TRBV5-1 with TRBJ2-5; D gene uncertain. V lost 4 bases to trimming and J lost 2 bases, with 18 bases between them. The CDR3 covers 16 residues. Germline V CDR1 and CDR2: SGHRS, YFSETQ. The CDR3: CASSLPLGGVQETQYF. CDR3 coding DNA: TGCGCCAGCAGCCTCCCTTTGGGCGGAGTGCAAGAGACCCAGTACTTC.

This clone was counted between two and nine times. The chain recombines TRBV19 with TRBJ1-3; no clear D gene. With 5 bases removed from V and 0 bases from J, the gap between germline ends came to 11 bases. Germline-derived CDR1 and CDR2 are LNHDA and SQIVND (reference sequence). The CDR3 totals 15 residues. CDR3 in DNA: TGTGCCAGTAGTCTGCAAGACATCTCTGGAAACACCATATATTTT. Encoded protein: CASSLQDISGNTIYF.

A few counts support this clone. This chain joins TRBV5-1 and TRBJ2-7; possibly TRBD2 for D (5 bases). Trimming left V 0 bases short and J 4 bases short, with 11 bases between. In germline, CDR1 is SGHRS, CDR2 YFSETQ. The CDR3 sequence is 14 residues long. CDR3 in DNA: TGCGCCAGCAGCTTGGATAGGACTGAATACGAGCAGTACTTC. This gives the protein CASSLDRTEYEQYF.

This rearrangement joins TRBV7-2 to TRBJ2-3; D tentatively reads TRBD1 or TRBD2 (6 bases each). CDR3 length equals 16 residues. Looked up from germline, CDR1 is SGHTA and CDR2 is FQGNSA. The V end was cut by 1 base, the J end by 7 bases, with 18 bases between. The CDR3 sequence: CASSLGGRDQRNTQYF. CDR3 bases: TGTGCCAGCAGCTTAGGGGGGCGGGACCAAAGGAATACGCAGTATTTT. Variable domain in full (rest from reference TRBV7-2 and TRBJ2-3): GAGVSQSPSNKVTEKGKDVELRCDPISGHTALYWYRQSLGQGLEFLIYFQGNSAPDKSGLPSDRFSAERTGGSVSTLTIQRTQQEDSAVYLCASSLGGRDQRNTQYFGPGTRLTVL.

The J gene is TRBJ1-1, the V gene TRBV7-9; possibly TRBD1 for D (6 bases). Trimming pared 5 bases from V and 2 bases from J, leaving 15 bases between. This CDR3 has 15 amino acids. Looked up from germline, CDR1 is SEHNR and CDR2 is FQNEAQ (reference sequence). CDR3 sequence: CASSPGQNYNTEAFF. CDR3 nucleotides: TGTGCCAGCAGCCCCGGACAGAACTATAACACTGAAGCTTTCTTT.

This clone came up a few times. The V and J genes are TRBV27 and TRBJ2-7; D uncertain. The length of the CDR3 is 13 residues. Germline CDR1 is MNHEY and CDR2 is SMNVEV (reference sequence). Between the trimmed V and J ends, which lost 4 bases and 0 bases, there was a span of 7 bases. The CDR3 coding sequence is TGTGCCAGCAGTTCAGGAACCTCCTACGAGCAGTACTTC. This translates into CASSSGTSYEQYF.

This clone was seen once. This clone may be a read error of a much larger clone one base away. Other nucleotide sequences in the sample specify the same CDR3. This rearrangement joins TRBV5-1 to TRBJ1-1, with TRBD1 matching 8 bases. The CDR3 has 15 residues. The ends lost 2 bases at V and 1 base at J; junction bases unmatched: 4. The germline V gene has CDR1 SGHRS and CDR2 YFSETQ. The CDR3 sequence: CASSFPDRGNTEAFF. In DNA, the CDR3 is TGCGCCAGCAGCTTCCCTGACAGGGGGAACACTGAAGCTTTCTTT.

This chain connects TRBV15 to TRBJ2-1; TRBD1 agrees at 8 bases. The V gene end was trimmed by 1 base and the J gene end by 6 bases; junction bases not matched to a gene: 5. Germline lookup yields CDR1 LNHNV and CDR2 YYDKDF (reference sequence). The CDR3 is 15 residues long. The CDR3: CATSRGGTGRNEQFF. CDR3 nucleotide sequence: TGTGCCACCAGCAGAGGGGGGACAGGACGCAATGAGCAGTTCTTC.

This clone was seen only once. A read error may produce the germline difference seen at one junction end. The rearrangement joins TRBV7-7 to TRBJ2-1; 10 nucleotides match TRBD2. There are 16 residues in the CDR3. The germline CDR1 and CDR2 sequences are SSHAT and FNYEAQ (reference sequence). The DNA of the CDR3 is TGTGCTAGCAGCGTCGGACTAGCGGTCACCTACAATGAGCAGTTCTTC. This codes for CASSVGLAVTYNEQFF.

This clone was seen only a few times. V usage is TRBV7-8 and J usage is TRBJ2-5; TRBD2 matches at 15 bases. This CDR3 region has 18 residues. Unmatched junction bases numbered 5, after V lost 1 base and J lost 2 bases. Germline V CDR1 and CDR2: SGHVS, FQNEAQ. Here the CDR3 reads CASSLEGLAGGEQETQYF. The CDR3 coding sequence is TGTGCCAGCAGCTTAGAAGGACTAGCGGGAGGGGAACAAGAGACCCAGTACTTC. Supplemented by reference TRBV7-8 and TRBJ2-5, the full variable domain reads GAGVSQSPRYKVAKRGQDVALRCDPISGHVSLFWYQQALGQGPEFLTYFQNEAQLDKSGLPSDRFFAERPEGSVSTLKIQRTQQEDSAVYLCASSLEGLAGGEQETQYFGPGTRLLVL.

The chain joins TRBV11-2 to TRBJ2-7, with D unresolved. Germline V CDR1 and CDR2: SGHAT, FQNNGV. CDR3 length: 18 amino acids. Trimming shortened V by 1 base and J by 0 bases, and 19 bases separated the two germline ends. CDR3 loop: CASSLAPRLTPSSYEQYF. As DNA, the CDR3 is TGTGCCAGCAGCTTAGCCCCTCGCTTGACTCCCAGCTCCTACGAGCAGTACTTC. Based on the CDR3 plus reference TRBV11-2 and TRBJ2-7, the full variable domain is EAGVAQSPRYKIIEKRQSVAFWCNPISGHATLYWYQQILGQGPKLLIQFQNNGVVDDSQLPKDRFSAERLKGVDSTLKIQPAKLEDSAVYLCASSLAPRLTPSSYEQYFGPGTRLTVT.

This chain uses TRBV27 with TRBJ2-1; TRBD2 agrees at 16 bases. This CDR3 contains 20 residues. V dropped 6 bases and J dropped 3; count of bases not matched to a gene: 14. Germline V CDR1 and CDR2: MNHEY, SMNVEV (reference sequence). The CDR3 here is CASRNLGLAGGRGGYNEQFF. CDR3 DNA sequence: TGTGCCAGCAGGAATTTGGGACTAGCGGGAGGGCGGGGTGGCTACAATGAGCAGTTCTTC.

The chain recombines TRBV7-2 with TRBJ1-2, with a weak D call TRBD1 (5 bases). V lost 11 bases and J 2 bases, leaving 15 bases between the germline ends. Germline CDR1 SGHTA, CDR2 FQGNSA. The CDR3 runs to 13 residues. DNA for the CDR3: TGTGCCCCCGGACCCAGGGTAAACTATGGCTACACCTTC. As protein: CAPGPRVNYGYTF.

The rearrangement joins TRBV19 to TRBJ1-1, with D unresolved. CDR1 LNHDA and CDR2 SQIVND come from the germline V gene (reference sequence). The CDR3 loop spans 17 amino acids. V lost 3 bases and J 0 bases, leaving 17 bases between the germline ends. CDR3 sequence: CASSMSDNPLVNTEAFF. CDR3 DNA: TGTGCCAGTAGTATGTCAGACAACCCTTTGGTGAACACTGAAGCTTTCTTT.

This rearrangement joins TRBV28 to TRBJ1-5, with D possibly being TRBD1 (6 bases). V shed 3 bases and J shed 5 bases, with 20 bases lying between them. The V gene's germline CDR1 is MDHEN and CDR2 SYDVKM. The length of the CDR3 is 17 residues. The CDR3 DNA follows: TGTGCCAGCAGTTTTACAGGGTCGGAAGTAAGAGATCAGCCCCAGCATTTT. This codes for CASSFTGSEVRDQPQHF.

V is TRBV4-1 and J is TRBJ1-6; the D gene is possibly TRBD1 (5 bases). The length of the CDR3 is 15 residues. V was shortened by 0 bases and J by 7 bases, with 10 bases between the two germline ends. Germline values: CDR1 MGHRA, CDR2 YSYEKL. Here the CDR3 DNA reads TGCGCCAGCAGCCAAGATATAACAGGAAATTCACCCCTCCACTTT. It is translated as CASSQDITGNSPLHF.

The sample holds a few counts of this clone. CDR3 amino acids: CASSFLGPGTEAFF. The CDR3 DNA sequence: TGTGCCAGCAGCTTTCTAGGGCCGGGCACTGAAGCTTTCTTT. This rearrangement joins TRBV7-2 to TRBJ1-1; no clear D. The germline V gene has CDR1 SGHTA and CDR2 FQGNSA. V was trimmed by 3 bases and J by 4 bases, leaving 12 bases between them. The CDR3 spans 14 residues.

V and J are TRBV10-2 and TRBJ1-4, with 10 nucleotides matching TRBD1. The ends lost 8 bases at V and 8 bases at J; junction bases unmatched: 8. This CDR3 is built from 14 residues. Per the germline V gene, CDR1 is WSHSY and CDR2 is SAAADI. The CDR3 reads CASGRQGAGEKLFF. In DNA form, the CDR3 reads TGCGCCAGCGGAAGACAGGGGGCGGGGGAAAAACTGTTTTTT.

This clone was picked up a small number of times. V usage is TRBV10-3 and J usage is TRBJ2-7, with 12 bases lining up with TRBD2. With V trimmed by 6 bases and J by 7 bases, 7 bases remained unmatched. CDR1 is ENHRY and CDR2 is SYGVKD in the germline V gene. CDR3 size: 14 residues. DNA for the CDR3: TGTGCCATCAGACCTAGCGGGAGGGCAGGGGAGCAGTACTTC. Translated: CAIRPSGRAGEQYF.

The CDR3 DNA follows: TGTGCCAGCAGCCGCTTCGACAGAGAGACCCAGTACTTC. Its translation is CASSRFDRETQYF. This rearrangement joins TRBV28 to TRBJ2-5; the D gene is possibly TRBD1 (5 bases). Trimming took 6 bases from V and 4 from J, leaving 12 bases between them. The CDR3 consists of 13 residues. The germline V gene encodes CDR1 MDHEN and CDR2 SYDVKM.

As concerns this clone: The identical CDR3 is also encoded by other nucleotide sequences in the sample. The chain joins TRBV28 to TRBJ2-7; D assignment may be TRBD1 or TRBD2 (5 bases each). The V gene's germline CDR1 is MDHEN and CDR2 SYDVKM. CDR3 length: 12 residues. V was trimmed by 9 bases and J by 2 bases, leaving 11 bases between them. The CDR3 reads CASRRGAYEQYF. DNA for the CDR3: TGTGCCAGTAGAAGGGGAGCCTACGAGCAGTACTTC.